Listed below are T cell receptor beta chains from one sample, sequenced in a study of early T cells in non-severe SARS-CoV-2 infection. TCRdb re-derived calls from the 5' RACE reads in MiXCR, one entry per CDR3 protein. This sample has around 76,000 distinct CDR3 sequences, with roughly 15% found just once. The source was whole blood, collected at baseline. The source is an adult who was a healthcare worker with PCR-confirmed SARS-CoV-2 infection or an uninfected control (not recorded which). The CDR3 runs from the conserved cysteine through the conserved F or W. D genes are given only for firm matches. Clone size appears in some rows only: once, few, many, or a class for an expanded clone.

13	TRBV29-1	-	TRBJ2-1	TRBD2	TGCAGCGTTGGGACTAGCGGGAGTGATGAGCAGTTCTTC	CSVGTSGSDEQFF
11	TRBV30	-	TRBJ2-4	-	TGTGCCTGGAGTGGCGGGAACATTCAGTACTTC	CAWSGGNIQYF
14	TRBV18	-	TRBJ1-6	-	TGTGCCAGCTCCCCGGACAGACATAATTCACCCCTCCACTTT	CASSPDRHNSPLHF
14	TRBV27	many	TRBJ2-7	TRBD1	TGTGCCAGCAGTGGCCTGAACAGGGGTTACGAGCAGTACTTC	CASSGLNRGYEQYF
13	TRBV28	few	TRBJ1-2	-	TGTGCCAGCAGTTTCGGACAGAGATATGGCTACACCTTC	CASSFGQRYGYTF
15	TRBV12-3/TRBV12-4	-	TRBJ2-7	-	TGTGCCAGCAGTCCCGGAGAGGGCTTACCCTACGAGCAGTACTTC	CASSPGEGLPYEQYF
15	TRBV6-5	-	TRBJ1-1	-	TGTGCCAGCAGTTACTCGCGGGCAGCGAACACTGAAGCTTTCTTT	CASSYSRAANTEAFF
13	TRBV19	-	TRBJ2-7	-	TGTGCCAGTCGACGTCCTCCAACTGGGGAGCAGTACTTC	CASRRPPTGEQYF
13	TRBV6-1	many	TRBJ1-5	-	TGTGCCAGCAGTGACACGTACAATCAGCCCCAGCATTTT	CASSDTYNQPQHF
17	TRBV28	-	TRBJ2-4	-	TGTGCCAGCAGTTTAGGCCCAATGGGGGGGACAGAAAACATTCAGTACTTC	CASSLGPMGGTENIQYF
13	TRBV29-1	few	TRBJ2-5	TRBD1	TGCAGCGTGACAGGGGGGATGGTAGAGACCCAGTACTTC	CSVTGGMVETQYF
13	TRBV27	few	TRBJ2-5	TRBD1	TGTGCCAGCAGGCTCAGGGGGCTAGAGACCCAGTACTTC	CASRLRGLETQYF
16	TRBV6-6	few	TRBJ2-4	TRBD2	TGTGCCAGCAACCAACTAGCGGGGAACCCCAAAAACATTCAGTACTTC	CASNQLAGNPKNIQYF
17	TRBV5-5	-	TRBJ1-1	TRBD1	TGTGCCAGCAGCCTGGGACAGGGAGACGGCATGAACACTGAAGCTTTCTTT	CASSLGQGDGMNTEAFF
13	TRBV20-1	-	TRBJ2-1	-	TGCAGTGCCCTAGGGACTCCCTACAATGAGCAGTTCTTC	CSALGTPYNEQFF
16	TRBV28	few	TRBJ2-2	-	TGTGCCAGCAGTTCATCGGGGTTGACGGCTACCGGGGAGCTGTTTTTT	CASSSSGLTATGELFF
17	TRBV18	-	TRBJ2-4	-	TGTGCCAGCTCACCTGGACTGCCGCGTGCTTCCAAAAACATTCAGTACTTC	CASSPGLPRASKNIQYF
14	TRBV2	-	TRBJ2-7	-	TGTGCCAGCAGTTCGGACGGAAGCTCCTACGAGCAGTACTTC	CASSSDGSSYEQYF
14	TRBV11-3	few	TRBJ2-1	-	TGTGCCAGCAGCTTAGGGGGTAGCCTGGATGAGCAGTTCTTC	CASSLGGSLDEQFF
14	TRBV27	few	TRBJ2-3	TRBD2	TGTGCCAGCAGGTCTGCGGGAGGGCTAGATACGCAGTATTTT	CASRSAGGLDTQYF
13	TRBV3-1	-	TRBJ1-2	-	TGTGCCAGCAGCCAGGGATTAGGCGATGGCTACACCTTC	CASSQGLGDGYTF
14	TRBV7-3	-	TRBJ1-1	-	TGTGCCAGCAGCTTAGGGGGAACAGACTATGAAGCTTTCTTT	CASSLGGTDYEAFF